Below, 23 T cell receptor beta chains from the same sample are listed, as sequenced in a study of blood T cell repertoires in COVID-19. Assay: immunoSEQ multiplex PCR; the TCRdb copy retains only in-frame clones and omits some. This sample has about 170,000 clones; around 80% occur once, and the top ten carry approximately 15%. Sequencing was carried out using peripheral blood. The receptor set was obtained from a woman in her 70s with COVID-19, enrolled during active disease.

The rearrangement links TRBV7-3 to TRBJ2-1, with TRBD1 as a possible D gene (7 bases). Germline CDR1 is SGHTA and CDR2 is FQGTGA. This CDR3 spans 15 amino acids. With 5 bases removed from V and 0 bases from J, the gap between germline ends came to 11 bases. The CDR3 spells CASSPGGTSYNEQFF. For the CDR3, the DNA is TGTGCCAGCAGCCCAGGGGGGACCTCCTACAATGAGCAGTTCTTC.

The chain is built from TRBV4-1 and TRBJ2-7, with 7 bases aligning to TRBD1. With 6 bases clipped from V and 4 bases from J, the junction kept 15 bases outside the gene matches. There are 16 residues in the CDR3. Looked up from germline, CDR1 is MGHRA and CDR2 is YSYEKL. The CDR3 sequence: CASRPSGQLLFYEQYV. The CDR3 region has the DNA TGCGCCAGCAGACCTTCGGGACAGTTGCTTTTTTACGAGCAGTACGTC.

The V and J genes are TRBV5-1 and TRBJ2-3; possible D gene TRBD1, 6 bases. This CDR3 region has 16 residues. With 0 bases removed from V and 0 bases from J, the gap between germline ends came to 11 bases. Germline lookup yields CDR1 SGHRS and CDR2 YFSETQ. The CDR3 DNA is TGCGCCAGCAGCTTGGGACAGGCCAGGAGCACAGATACGCAGTATTTT. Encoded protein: CASSLGQARSTDTQYF.

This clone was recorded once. CDR3 nucleotide sequence: TGTGCCAGCTCACCGACAGACTTAGCCAAAAACATTCAGTACTTC. Protein: CASSPTDLAKNIQYF. The V gene is TRBV18, the J gene TRBJ2-4; D may be TRBD1 (5 bases). Germline V gene data show CDR1 as KGHSH and CDR2 as LQKENI. The CDR3 loop spans 15 amino acids. V lost 3 bases and J 0 bases, leaving 9 bases between the germline ends.

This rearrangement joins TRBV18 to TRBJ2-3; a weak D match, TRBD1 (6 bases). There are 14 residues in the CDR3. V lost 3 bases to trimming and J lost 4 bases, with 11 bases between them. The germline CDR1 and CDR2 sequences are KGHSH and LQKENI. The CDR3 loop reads CASSPVRGPDTQYF. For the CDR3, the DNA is TGTGCCAGCTCACCTGTCAGGGGCCCAGATACGCAGTATTTT.

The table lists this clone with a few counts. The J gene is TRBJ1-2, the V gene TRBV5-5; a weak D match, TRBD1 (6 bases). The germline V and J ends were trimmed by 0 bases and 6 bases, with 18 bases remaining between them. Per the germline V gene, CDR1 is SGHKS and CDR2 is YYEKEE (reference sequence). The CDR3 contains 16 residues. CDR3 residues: CASSLEFRGPTDGYTF. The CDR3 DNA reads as TGTGCCAGCAGCTTGGAATTCAGGGGCCCGACCGATGGCTACACCTTC.

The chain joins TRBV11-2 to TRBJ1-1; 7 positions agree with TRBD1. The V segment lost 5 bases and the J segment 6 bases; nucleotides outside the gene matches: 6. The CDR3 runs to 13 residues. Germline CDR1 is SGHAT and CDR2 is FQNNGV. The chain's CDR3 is CASSPDRVAEAFF. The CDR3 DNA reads TGTGCCAGCAGCCCCGACAGGGTTGCTGAAGCTTTCTTT. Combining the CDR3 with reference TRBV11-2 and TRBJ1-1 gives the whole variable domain EAGVAQSPRYKIIEKRQSVAFWCNPISGHATLYWYQQILGQGPKLLIQFQNNGVVDDSQLPKDRFSAERLKGVDSTLKIQPAKLEDSAVYLCASSPDRVAEAFFGQGTRLTVV.

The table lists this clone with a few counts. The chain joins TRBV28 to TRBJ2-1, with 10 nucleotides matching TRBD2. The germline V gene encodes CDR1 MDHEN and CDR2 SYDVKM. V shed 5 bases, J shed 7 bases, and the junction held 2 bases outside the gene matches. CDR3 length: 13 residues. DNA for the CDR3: TGTGCCAGCAGTCCGACTAGCGGGAATGAGCAGTTCTTC. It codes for CASSPTSGNEQFF. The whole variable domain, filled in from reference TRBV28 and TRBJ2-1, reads DVKVTQSSRYLVKRTGEKVFLECVQDMDHENMFWYRQDPGLGLRLIYFSYDVKMKEKGDIPEGYSVSREKKERFSLILESASTNQTSMYLCASSPTSGNEQFFGPGTRLTVL.

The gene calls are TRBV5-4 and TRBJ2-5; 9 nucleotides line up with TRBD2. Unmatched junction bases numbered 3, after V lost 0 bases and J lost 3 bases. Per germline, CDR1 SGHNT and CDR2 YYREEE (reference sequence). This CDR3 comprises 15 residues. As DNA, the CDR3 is TGTGCCAGCAGCTTGGGACTAGCGGAAAAAGAGACCCAGTACTTC. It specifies CASSLGLAEKETQYF.

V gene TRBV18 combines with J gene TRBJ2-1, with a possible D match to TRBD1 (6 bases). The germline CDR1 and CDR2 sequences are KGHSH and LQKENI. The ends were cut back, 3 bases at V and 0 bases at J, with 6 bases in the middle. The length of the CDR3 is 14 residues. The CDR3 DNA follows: TGTGCCAGCTCACCGGACAGCTCCTACAATGAGCAGTTCTTC. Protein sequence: CASSPDSSYNEQFF.

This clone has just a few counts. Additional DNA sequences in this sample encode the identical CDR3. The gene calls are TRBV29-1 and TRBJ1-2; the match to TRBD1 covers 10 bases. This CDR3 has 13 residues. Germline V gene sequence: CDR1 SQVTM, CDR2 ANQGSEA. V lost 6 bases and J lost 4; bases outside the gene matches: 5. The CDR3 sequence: CSVQTGGSYGYTF. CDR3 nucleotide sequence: TGCAGCGTACAGACAGGGGGCAGCTATGGCTACACCTTC.

CDR3 loop: CASSTIIGTEAFF. As DNA, the CDR3 is TGTGCCAGCAGCACTATAATTGGGACTGAAGCTTTCTTT. The chain has TRBV14 and TRBJ1-1, with no clear D. Trimming shortened V by 5 bases and J by 5 bases, and 12 bases separated the two germline ends. This CDR3 has 13 amino acids. Germline CDR1 and CDR2: SGHDN and FVKESK.

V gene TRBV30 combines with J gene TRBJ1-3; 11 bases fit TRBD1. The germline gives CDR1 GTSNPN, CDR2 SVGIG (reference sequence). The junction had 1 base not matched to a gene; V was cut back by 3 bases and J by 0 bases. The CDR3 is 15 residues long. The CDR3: CAWSGTGGSGNTIYF. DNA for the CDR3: TGTGCCTGGAGCGGGACAGGGGGCTCTGGAAACACCATATATTTT.

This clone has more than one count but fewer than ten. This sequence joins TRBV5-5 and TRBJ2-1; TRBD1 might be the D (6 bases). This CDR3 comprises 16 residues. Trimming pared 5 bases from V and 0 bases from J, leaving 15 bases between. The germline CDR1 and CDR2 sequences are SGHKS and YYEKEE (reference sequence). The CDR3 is CASSPNRVLSYNEQFF. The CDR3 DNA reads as TGTGCCAGCAGTCCAAACAGGGTACTCTCCTACAATGAGCAGTTCTTC.

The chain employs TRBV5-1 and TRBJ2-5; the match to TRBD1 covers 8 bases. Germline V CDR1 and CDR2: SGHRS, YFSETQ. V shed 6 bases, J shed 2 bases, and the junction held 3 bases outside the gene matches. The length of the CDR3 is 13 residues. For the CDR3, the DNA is TGCGCCAGCAACAGGGGGGATCAAGAGACCCAGTACTTC. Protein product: CASNRGDQETQYF.

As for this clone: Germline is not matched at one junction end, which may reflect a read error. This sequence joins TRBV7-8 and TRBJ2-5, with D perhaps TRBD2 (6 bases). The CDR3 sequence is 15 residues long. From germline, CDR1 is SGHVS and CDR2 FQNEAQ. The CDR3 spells CASSQGGFGLLRGNF. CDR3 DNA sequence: TGTGCCAGCAGCCAAGGAGGGTTTGGACTCCTCCGAGGTAACTTC.

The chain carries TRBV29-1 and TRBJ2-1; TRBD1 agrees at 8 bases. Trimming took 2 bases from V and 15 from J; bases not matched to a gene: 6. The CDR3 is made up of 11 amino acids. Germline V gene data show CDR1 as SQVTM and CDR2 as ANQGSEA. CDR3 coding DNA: TGCAGCGTTGAAAGAGGGACAGGAATGTTCTTC. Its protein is CSVERGTGMFF.

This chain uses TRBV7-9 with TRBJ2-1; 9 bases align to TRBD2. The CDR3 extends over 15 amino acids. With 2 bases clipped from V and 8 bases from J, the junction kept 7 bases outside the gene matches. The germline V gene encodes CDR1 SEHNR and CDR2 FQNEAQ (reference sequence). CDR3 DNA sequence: TGTGCCAGCAGCTTAAGTGCGGGAGGGATGGATGAGCAGTTCTTC. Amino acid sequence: CASSLSAGGMDEQFF.

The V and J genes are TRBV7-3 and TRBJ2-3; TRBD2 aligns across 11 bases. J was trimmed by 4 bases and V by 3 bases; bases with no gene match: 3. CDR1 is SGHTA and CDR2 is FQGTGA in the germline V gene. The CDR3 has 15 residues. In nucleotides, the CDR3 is TGTGCCAGCAGCTTGACTAGCGGGAAGGCAGATACGCAGTATTTT. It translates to CASSLTSGKADTQYF.

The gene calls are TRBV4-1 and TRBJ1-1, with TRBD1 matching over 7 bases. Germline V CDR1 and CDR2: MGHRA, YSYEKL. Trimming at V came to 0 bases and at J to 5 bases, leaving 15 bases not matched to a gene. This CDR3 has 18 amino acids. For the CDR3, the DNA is TGCGCCAGCAGCCAAGACCCTCAGGGGGGAGTGAAGAGGACTGAAGCTTTCTTT. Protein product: CASSQDPQGGVKRTEAFF.

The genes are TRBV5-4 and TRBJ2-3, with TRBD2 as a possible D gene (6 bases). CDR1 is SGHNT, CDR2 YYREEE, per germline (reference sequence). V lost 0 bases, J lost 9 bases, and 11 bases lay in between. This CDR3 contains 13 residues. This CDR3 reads CASSLVPGVTQYF. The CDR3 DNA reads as TGTGCCAGCAGCTTGGTCCCGGGAGTGACGCAGTATTTT.

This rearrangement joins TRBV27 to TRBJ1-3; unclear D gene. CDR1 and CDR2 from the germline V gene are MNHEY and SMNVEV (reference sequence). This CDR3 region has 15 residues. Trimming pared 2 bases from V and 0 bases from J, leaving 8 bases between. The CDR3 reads CASSLGGDSGNTIYF. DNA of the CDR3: TGTGCCAGCAGTTTAGGAGGCGACTCTGGAAACACCATATATTTT.

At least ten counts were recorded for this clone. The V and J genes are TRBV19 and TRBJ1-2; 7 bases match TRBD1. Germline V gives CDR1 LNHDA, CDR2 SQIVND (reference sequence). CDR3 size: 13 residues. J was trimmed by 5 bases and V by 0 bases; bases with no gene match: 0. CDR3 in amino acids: CASSIETGYGYTF. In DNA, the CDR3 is TGTGCCAGTAGTATAGAGACAGGGTATGGCTACACCTTC.